This TCR beta chain emerged from a study of T-cell memory formation after mild COVID-19. Study-wide results and limits: The main location of contracting CD4+ clones was CM and EM, and that of contracting CD8+ clones was EMRA. Unconfirmed was the SARS-CoV-2 specificity of second-wave clones that peaked on day 37. Day 15 to 85 contractors were CD4/CD8 balanced; later expanders leaned CD4+.

The V end was cut by 0 bases, the J end by 3 bases, with 7 bases between. The CDR3 is made up of 14 amino acids. Looked up from germline, CDR1 is LGHNA and CDR2 is YSLEER. Using constant-segment primers, 5'RACE produced TCR alpha and TCR beta cDNA libraries carrying sample barcodes and UMIs. One entry per CDR3 protein, called by TCRdb with MiXCR from the 5' RACE reads. The table lists about 350,000 distinct CDR3 sequences, roughly 15% of them singletons. Worth noting for this clonotype: Its antigen is unknown.

Sequenced material: PBMCs or a T cell subset sorted from them (not recorded which). The J gene is TRBJ2-3, the V gene TRBV4-3, with TRBD1 as a possible D gene (6 bases). The source of this sequence is a man aged 18 to 35 who had mild COVID-19 (a few samples of this study predate the infection). Cell type and time point are not known. CDR3 region: CASSQDTGTDTQYF. DNA of the CDR3: TGCGCCAGCAGCCAAGACACAGGGACAGATACGCAGTATTTT.